The 27 T cell receptor beta chains listed next were all sequenced from one sample in a study of blood T cell repertoires in COVID-19 (TCRdb year 2020). The protocol used for the library was the immunoSEQ multiplex PCR assay. Imported from immuneACCESS, the table was reduced by TCRdb to in-frame sequences with V and J called. These copies leave out some clones; in studies compared against another copy, an unresolved V gene accounts for under half, and the cause of the remainder is not known. This sample holds roughly 62,000 clones; around nine tenths were observed only once. The ten largest clones capture under 8.5% of the sample. The sample comprised peripheral blood. The receptors originated from a human donor with active COVID-19. The donor label of this sample is uncertain.

The chain carries TRBV28 and TRBJ2-7; 7 bases agree with TRBD1. The CDR3 spans 15 residues. V lost 8 bases and J lost 0; bases outside the gene matches: 10. CDR1 MDHEN and CDR2 SYDVKM come from the germline V gene. As DNA, the CDR3 is TGTGCCAGCCAATTTTACAGGGGAAGCTCCTACGAGCAGTACTTC. Translation: CASQFYRGSSYEQYF.

The gene calls are TRBV18 and TRBJ2-7; D unresolved. This CDR3 has 14 residues. Trimming left V 3 bases short and J 0 bases short, with 9 bases between. Germline assignment: CDR1 KGHSH and CDR2 LQKENI. For the CDR3, the DNA is TGTGCCAGCTCACCGACATTCGTCTCCTACGAGCAGTACTTC. Protein product: CASSPTFVSYEQYF.

The DNA for the CDR3 is TGTGCCAGCAGCTCCACGTCGGCCGCGGGGGCGTCCGGGGAGCTGTTTTTT. Its translation: CASSSTSAAGASGELFF. The rearrangement links TRBV7-2 to TRBJ2-2, with D perhaps matching TRBD2 (7 bases). Germline CDR1 reads SGHTA; CDR2 reads FQGNSA. V was clipped by 4 bases and J by 6 bases, with 21 bases between them. This CDR3 contains 17 residues.

The CDR3 here is CASSAGGLTEAFF. As DNA, the CDR3 is TGTGCCAGCAGCGCTGGGGGGTTGACTGAAGCTTTCTTT. The chain links TRBV9 to TRBJ1-1; possibly TRBD1 for D (5 bases). V was pared by 3 bases and J by 5 bases, with 11 bases between. CDR1 is SGDLS and CDR2 is YYNGEE in the germline V gene. The CDR3 contains 13 residues.

This clone showed up just once. The chain uses TRBV18 and TRBJ1-5; D remains unclear. Germline loops: CDR1 KGHSH, CDR2 LQKENI. Trimming pared 0 bases from V and 1 base from J, leaving 10 bases between. This CDR3 has 16 residues. The CDR3 reads CASSPPTTSSNQPQHF. The CDR3 DNA reads as TGTGCCAGCTCACCACCGACGACAAGCAGCAATCAGCCCCAGCATTTT.

The chain carries TRBV11-2 and TRBJ2-5; 13 nucleotides match TRBD2. Unmatched junction bases numbered 7, after V lost 4 bases and J lost 5 bases. Per germline, CDR1 SGHAT and CDR2 FQNNGV. The CDR3 sequence is 16 residues long. The CDR3 DNA is TGTGCCAGCAGCTACCAGACTAGCGGGAGGAGGGAGACCCAGTACTTC. This sequence encodes CASSYQTSGRRETQYF.

This chain connects TRBV6-5 to TRBJ2-7, with a tentative D call TRBD1 (6 bases). V lost 6 bases and J 2 bases, leaving 14 bases between the germline ends. The CDR3 contains 14 residues. Looked up from germline, CDR1 is MNHEY and CDR2 is SVGAGI. The CDR3 nucleotides are TGTGCCAGCAGCCCCAGACAGGTCGCCTACGAGCAGTACTTC. Translating it yields CASSPRQVAYEQYF.

The chain employs TRBV30 and TRBJ2-3; D is perhaps TRBD2 (6 bases). The V end lost 3 bases, the J end lost 1 base, and 20 bases lay between the germline ends. Germline V CDR1 and CDR2: GTSNPN, SVGIG (reference sequence). The CDR3 extends over 17 amino acids. The CDR3 reads CAWREGPVGWGTDTQYF. Written as DNA, the CDR3 is TGTGCCTGGAGGGAGGGGCCGGTTGGTTGGGGCACAGATACGCAGTATTTT. Supplemented by reference TRBV30 and TRBJ2-3, the full variable domain reads SQTIHQWPATLVQPVGSPLSLECTVEGTSNPNLYWYRQAAGRGLQLLFYSVGIGQISSEVPQNLSASRPQDRQFILSSKKLLLSDSGFYLCAWREGPVGWGTDTQYFGPGTRLTVL.

The gene calls are TRBV29-1 and TRBJ1-1; 8 positions agree with TRBD1. With V trimmed by 7 bases and J by 7 bases, 2 bases remained unmatched. There are 10 residues in the CDR3. Germline lookup yields CDR1 SQVTM and CDR2 ANQGSEA. CDR3 DNA: TGCAGCGCTGACAGGGGTGAAGCTTTCTTT. Translated: CSADRGEAFF.

The chain carries TRBV29-1 and TRBJ2-1; 9 bases map to TRBD2. V was pared by 4 bases and J by 9 bases, with 16 bases of the junction left unmatched. The CDR3 consists of 16 residues. Germline CDR1 and CDR2: SQVTM and ANQGSEA. Here the CDR3 DNA reads TGCAGCGTTGTTAGCGGGAGTCTTTCGTCCCAACTTGAGCAGTTCTTC. Translation: CSVVSGSLSSQLEQFF.

This rearrangement joins TRBV18 to TRBJ2-1; D remains ambiguous. V gave up 3 bases and J gave up 9 bases, with 15 bases separating them. CDR1 and CDR2 from the germline V gene are KGHSH and LQKENI. This CDR3 contains 14 residues. CDR3 amino acids: CASSPSAATSEQFF. The CDR3 bases are TGTGCCAGCTCACCTAGTGCGGCTACTTCTGAGCAGTTCTTC.

The V gene is TRBV5-4, the J gene TRBJ2-1; a possible D gene is TRBD1 (5 bases). Trimming removed 2 bases from V and 7 bases from J, with 19 bases in between. Germline CDR1 reads SGHNT; CDR2 reads YYREEE (reference sequence). The CDR3 has 16 amino acids. CDR3 in amino acids: CASSFTTGPLGNEQFF. As DNA, the CDR3 is TGTGCCAGCAGCTTCACTACAGGACCGCTGGGGAATGAGCAGTTCTTC.

This rearrangement joins TRBV5-4 to TRBJ2-7; 7 nucleotides match TRBD1. The germline CDR1 and CDR2 sequences are SGHNT and YYREEE (reference sequence). The CDR3 is made up of 13 amino acids. The V gene end was trimmed by 4 bases and the J gene end by 10 bases; junction bases not matched to a gene: 11. CDR3 nucleotides: TGTGCCAGCAGCCCGGGACAGCAAAGAGTACAGTACTTC. It translates to CASSPGQQRVQYF.

V usage is TRBV27 and J usage is TRBJ1-2, with a weak D call TRBD1 (5 bases). CDR3 length: 17 residues. Deletions cut 5 bases from V and 0 bases from J, with 19 bases between. CDR1 is MNHEY, CDR2 SMNVEV, per germline (reference sequence). In DNA, the CDR3 is TGTGCCAGCAGTCCCCCCCCTGGGGCACTATCTAACTATGGCTACACCTTC. Amino acid sequence: CASSPPPGALSNYGYTF.

This sequence joins TRBV6-2 or TRBV6-3 and TRBJ2-1; 10 nucleotides agree with TRBD1. V shed 6 bases, J shed 0 bases, and the junction held 14 bases outside the gene matches. Germline CDR1 and CDR2: MNHEY and SVGEGT. The CDR3 loop spans 19 amino acids. The CDR3 spells CASSPLGLGQGSSYNEQFF. The CDR3, as DNA: TGTGCCAGCAGCCCACTTGGTCTGGGACAGGGGAGCTCCTACAATGAGCAGTTCTTC.

The rearrangement uses TRBV5-4 and TRBJ2-5, with no clear D. Trimming cost V 2 bases and J 2 bases, with 10 bases left between them. CDR1 and CDR2 (germline): SGHNT, YYREEE (reference sequence). The CDR3 covers 14 residues. This CDR3 reads CASSFLATQETQYF. For the CDR3, the DNA is TGTGCCAGCAGCTTTCTCGCGACACAAGAGACCCAGTACTTC.

This chain uses TRBV7-6 with TRBJ2-1, with 14 bases identical to TRBD2. The length of the CDR3 is 16 residues. Germline-derived CDR1 and CDR2 are SGHVS and FNYEAQ. J gave up 12 bases and V 2 bases, and 9 bases lay outside the gene matches. The CDR3 DNA reads as TGTGCCAGCAGCTTACTGCAGGGACTAGCGGGAGTAGGGCAGTTCTTC. Translating gives CASSLLQGLAGVGQFF. Together with reference TRBV7-6 and TRBJ2-1, the CDR3 gives the full variable domain: GAGVSQSPRYKVTKRGQDVALRCDPISGHVSLYWYRQALGQGPEFLTYFNYEAQQDKSGLPNDRFSAERPEGSISTLTIQRTEQRDSAMYRCASSLLQGLAGVGQFFGPGTRLTVL.

The chain combines TRBV10-3 with TRBJ2-4, with 8 positions matching TRBD1. CDR3 length equals 17 residues. The V and J ends lost 2 bases and 1 base, in that order; junction bases with no gene match: 7. The germline gives CDR1 ENHRY, CDR2 SYGVKD. The CDR3 bases are TGTGCCATCAGTGAGCTCGGACAGGGATCGGCCAAAAACATTCAGTACTTC. Translated: CAISELGQGSAKNIQYF.

CDR3 sequence: CASSLNYGYTF. The CDR3 nucleotides read TGTGCCAGCAGCCTTAACTATGGCTACACCTTC. V usage is TRBV5-8 and J usage is TRBJ1-2; D is unresolved. The V and J ends lost 4 bases and 1 base respectively, with 2 bases between them. CDR1 is SGHTS and CDR2 is YDEGEE in the germline V gene. The CDR3 covers 11 residues.

This clone was picked up a small number of times. The rearrangement uses TRBV7-2 and TRBJ1-1, with 8 bases that match TRBD1. V was pared by 5 bases and J by 3 bases, with 8 bases of the junction left unmatched. Germline V gene lookup returns CDR1 SGHTA and CDR2 FQGNSA. The CDR3 covers 15 residues. CDR3 nucleotide sequence: TGTGCCAGCAGCCAACCCACAGGGGGGTACACTGAAGCTTTCTTT. Translated: CASSQPTGGYTEAFF.

This chain connects TRBV5-1 to TRBJ1-3, with D maybe TRBD1 (5 bases). The CDR3 length is 15 residues. The germline V and J ends were trimmed by 4 bases and 4 bases, with 15 bases remaining between them. CDR1 and CDR2 from the germline V gene are SGHRS and YFSETQ. The CDR3 loop reads CASSLGTSYGNTIYF. DNA for the CDR3: TGCGCCAGCAGCCTCGGGACTTCATACGGAAACACCATATATTTT.

The table lists this clone with a few counts. The chain carries TRBV6-6 and TRBJ1-1, with D perhaps TRBD1 (5 bases). Germline V gives CDR1 MNHNY, CDR2 SVGAGI (reference sequence). Trimming removed 7 bases at V and 1 base at J, with 19 bases between. This CDR3 has 16 residues. CDR3 sequence reads: CASNRGGAGRNTEAFF. The CDR3 nucleotides read TGTGCCAGCAACCGAGGTGGGGCAGGAAGGAACACTGAAGCTTTCTTT.

In its sample, this clone was seen once. The rearrangement links TRBV19 to TRBJ2-7, with 7 bases matching TRBD2. In germline, CDR1 is LNHDA, CDR2 SQIVND (reference sequence). The V segment lost 5 bases and the J segment 0 bases; nucleotides outside the gene matches: 4. This CDR3 region has 14 residues. The CDR3 reads CASSYGRSSYEQYF. CDR3 DNA sequence: TGTGCCAGTAGTTACGGGAGGAGCTCCTACGAGCAGTACTTC. The entire variable domain, with the rest obtained from reference TRBV19 and TRBJ2-7, is as follows: DGGITQSPKYLFRKEGQNVTLSCEQNLNHDAMYWYRQDPGQGLRLIYYSQIVNDFQKGDIAEGYSVSREKKESFPLTVTSAQKNPTAFYLCASSYGRSSYEQYFGPGTRLTVT.

The chain is built from TRBV4-3 and TRBJ2-2; D perhaps matches TRBD1 (5 bases). The V gene lost 1 base and the J gene lost 7 bases, with 10 bases spanning the gap. Germline V gene lookup returns CDR1 LGHNA and CDR2 YSLEER. The CDR3 loop spans 14 amino acids. The CDR3 DNA follows: TGCGCCAGCAGCCAAGGGCAGGGAAGCGGGGAGCTGTTTTTT. As protein: CASSQGQGSGELFF.

V gene TRBV30 combines with J gene TRBJ1-4; D not resolved. Germline V CDR1 and CDR2: GTSNPN, SVGIG (reference sequence). There are 15 residues in the CDR3. V lost 2 bases to trimming and J lost 5 bases, with 15 bases between them. The CDR3 reads CAWSRQRILNEKLFF. CDR3 nucleotide sequence: TGTGCCTGGAGTCGACAAAGGATCCTCAATGAAAAACTGTTTTTT.

This chain links TRBV6-5 with TRBJ2-7; 7 bases fit TRBD1. This CDR3 is built from 15 residues. V trimming: 5 bases; J trimming: 2 bases; junction bases outside the gene matches: 9. Germline V gene data show CDR1 as MNHEY and CDR2 as SVGAGI. This CDR3 reads CASSRTGTEPYEQYF. Here the CDR3 DNA reads TGTGCCAGCAGTCGGACCGGGACAGAGCCCTACGAGCAGTACTTC.

The rearrangement joins TRBV10-3 to TRBJ2-5; perhaps TRBD1 as D (5 bases). Germline loops: CDR1 ENHRY, CDR2 SYGVKD. The CDR3 totals 14 residues. The V and J ends lost 4 bases and 3 bases respectively, with 12 bases between them. This CDR3 reads CAISVRQIEETQYF. As DNA, the CDR3 is TGTGCCATCAGTGTGCGACAGATAGAAGAGACCCAGTACTTC.